Presented here are 6 T cell receptor beta chains from one specimen sequenced in a study of shared clonotypes between healthy human individuals. TCRdb's copy holds only in-frame clones and misses some; the assay was immunoSEQ multiplex PCR. The sample consists of about 1.1 million clones, 75% to 85% of them appearing once. The sample consisted of memory CD4+ T cells from PBMCs. The subset denotes: CD45RA-negative fraction. Every receptor here comes from a man between 18 and 35 years old in good health. Some clones in this sample may be carry-over from other donors' samples.

This CDR3 reads CASSYSNSGQGETQYF. CDR3 coding DNA: TGTGCCAGCAGTTACTCGAATTCCGGGCAGGGGGAGACCCAGTACTTC. This chain connects TRBV6-7 to TRBJ2-5; tentative D call: TRBD1 (6 bases). TRBV6-7 carries the ORF label, with uncertain function. Between the trimmed V and J ends, which lost 0 bases and 5 bases, there was a span of 16 bases. The length of the CDR3 is 16 residues.

The CDR3 coding sequence is TGTGCCAGCAGCGTACCGGGGGCACGCACAGATACGCAGTATTTT. Translated, it gives CASSVPGARTDTQYF. J is TRBJ2-3 and V is TRBV9; D tentatively fits TRBD1 or TRBD2 (6 bases each). V was trimmed by 1 base and J by 1 base, leaving 10 bases between them. In germline, CDR1 is SGDLS, CDR2 YYNGEE. The CDR3 sequence is 15 residues long.

This chain joins TRBV5-1 and TRBJ2-1; the match to TRBD2 covers 12 bases. This CDR3 spans 15 amino acids. From germline, CDR1 is SGHRS and CDR2 YFSETQ. V lost 4 bases to trimming and J lost 6 bases; unmatched junction nucleotides: 5. This CDR3 reads CASSPSGRGVNEQFF. The CDR3, as DNA: TGCGCCAGCAGCCCTAGCGGGAGGGGAGTCAATGAGCAGTTCTTC.

The chain combines TRBV7-2 with TRBJ1-5; possibly TRBD1 for D (5 bases). V dropped 4 bases and J dropped 6 bases, with 10 bases sitting between them. The CDR3 contains 13 residues. The germline gives CDR1 SGHTA, CDR2 FQGNSA. As DNA, the CDR3 is TGTGCCAGCAGCTCGGGACGGGGTCAGCCCCAGCATTTT. Translation gives CASSSGRGQPQHF. Using reference TRBV7-2 and TRBJ1-5 for the parts outside the CDR3, the full variable domain is GAGVSQSPSNKVTEKGKDVELRCDPISGHTALYWYRQSLGQGLEFLIYFQGNSAPDKSGLPSDRFSAERTGGSVSTLTIQRTQQEDSAVYLCASSSGRGQPQHFGDGTRLSIL.

The CDR3 DNA is TGTGCCTGGAGGAAAGCGGGACACTCCTACAATGAGCAGTTCTTC. This encodes CAWRKAGHSYNEQFF. This chain joins TRBV30 and TRBJ2-1, with D possibly being TRBD2 (7 bases). V lost 3 bases, J lost 0 bases, and 12 bases lay in between. Germline loops: CDR1 GTSNPN, CDR2 SVGIG (reference sequence). The length of the CDR3 is 15 residues.

This chain joins TRBV28 and TRBJ1-4; D ambiguous. From germline, CDR1 is MDHEN and CDR2 SYDVKM. The V gene lost 5 bases and the J gene lost 5 bases, with 12 bases spanning the gap. The CDR3 has 14 amino acids. The CDR3: CASSGLKGNEKLFF. In nucleotides, the CDR3 is TGTGCCAGCAGTGGACTCAAGGGAAATGAAAAACTGTTTTTT. Filled out from reference TRBV28 and TRBJ1-4, the complete variable domain reads DVKVTQSSRYLVKRTGEKVFLECVQDMDHENMFWYRQDPGLGLRLIYFSYDVKMKEKGDIPEGYSVSREKKERFSLILESASTNQTSMYLCASSGLKGNEKLFFGSGTQLSVL.